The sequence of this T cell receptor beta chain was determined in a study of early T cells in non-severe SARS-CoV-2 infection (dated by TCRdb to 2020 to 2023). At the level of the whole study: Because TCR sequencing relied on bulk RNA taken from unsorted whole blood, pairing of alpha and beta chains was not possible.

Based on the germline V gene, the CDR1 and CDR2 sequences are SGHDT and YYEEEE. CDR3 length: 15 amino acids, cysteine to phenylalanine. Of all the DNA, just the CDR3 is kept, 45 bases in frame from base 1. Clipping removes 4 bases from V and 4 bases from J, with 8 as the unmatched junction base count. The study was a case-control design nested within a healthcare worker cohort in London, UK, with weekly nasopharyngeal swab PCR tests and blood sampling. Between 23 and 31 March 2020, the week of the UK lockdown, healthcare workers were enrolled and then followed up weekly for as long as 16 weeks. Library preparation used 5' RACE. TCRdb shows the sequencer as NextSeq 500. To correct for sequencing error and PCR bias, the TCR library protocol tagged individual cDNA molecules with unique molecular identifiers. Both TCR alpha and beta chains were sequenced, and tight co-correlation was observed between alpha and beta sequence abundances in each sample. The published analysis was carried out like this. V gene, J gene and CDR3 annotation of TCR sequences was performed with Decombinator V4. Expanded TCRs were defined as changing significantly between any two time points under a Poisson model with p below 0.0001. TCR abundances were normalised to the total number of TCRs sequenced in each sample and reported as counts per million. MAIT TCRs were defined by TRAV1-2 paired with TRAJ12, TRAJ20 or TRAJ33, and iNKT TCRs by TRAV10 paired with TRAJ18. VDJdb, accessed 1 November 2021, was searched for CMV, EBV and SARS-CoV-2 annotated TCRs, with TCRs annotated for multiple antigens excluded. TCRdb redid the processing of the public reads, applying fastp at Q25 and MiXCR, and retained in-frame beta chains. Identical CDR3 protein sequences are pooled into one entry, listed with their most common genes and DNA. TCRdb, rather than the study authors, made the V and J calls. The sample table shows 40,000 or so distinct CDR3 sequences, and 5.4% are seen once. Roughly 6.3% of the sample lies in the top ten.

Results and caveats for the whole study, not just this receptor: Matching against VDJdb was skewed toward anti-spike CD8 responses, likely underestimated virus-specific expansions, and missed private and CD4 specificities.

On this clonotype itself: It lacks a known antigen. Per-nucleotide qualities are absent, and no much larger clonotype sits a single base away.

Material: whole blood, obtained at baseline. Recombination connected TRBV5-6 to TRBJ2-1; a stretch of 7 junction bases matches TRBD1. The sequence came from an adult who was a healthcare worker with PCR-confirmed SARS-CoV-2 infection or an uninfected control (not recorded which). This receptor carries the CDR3 CASSPGQTIYNEQFF. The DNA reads TGTGCCAGCAGCCCGGGACAGACGATTTACAATGAGCAGTTCTTC.